These 24 T cell receptor beta chains share one sample of origin, sequenced in a study of shared clonotypes between healthy human individuals. TCRdb keeps only in-frame clones here, not all; method: immunoSEQ multiplex PCR. Counted here are fewer than 700,000 clones, roughly 72% occurring once; the ten biggest clones make up about 12%. Sequencing was done on a sample of PBMCs. The receptors stem from a woman aged 40-49 years in good health. Some clones in this sample may be carry-over from other donors' samples.

The rearrangement joins TRBV27 to TRBJ2-7; no clear D. V lost 3 bases and J lost 7, with 13 bases in between. Per germline, CDR1 MNHEY and CDR2 SMNVEV (reference sequence). The length of the CDR3 is 13 residues. The CDR3 DNA is TGTGCCAGCAGTTTTCTGGGAATGGGGGAGCAGTACTTC. Translation: CASSFLGMGEQYF.

The chain links TRBV19 to TRBJ1-1, with a possible D match to TRBD1 (5 bases). This CDR3 region has 13 residues. Deletions cut 7 bases from V and 1 base from J, with 10 bases between. Per germline, CDR1 LNHDA and CDR2 SQIVND (reference sequence). The CDR3 loop is CASNTGANTEAFF. The CDR3, as DNA: TGTGCCAGTAACACCGGGGCGAACACTGAAGCTTTCTTT.

The genes are TRBV7-2 and TRBJ1-2, with D possibly matching TRBD1 (6 bases). Trimming pared 1 base from V and 4 bases from J, leaving 13 bases between. The germline V gene encodes CDR1 SGHTA and CDR2 FQGNSA. The length of the CDR3 is 15 residues. The CDR3 protein is CASSLEVGGGYGYTF. DNA of the CDR3: TGTGCCAGCAGCTTAGAAGTGGGGGGCGGCTATGGCTACACCTTC.

The rearrangement joins TRBV10-2 to TRBJ2-7; a possible D gene is TRBD1 (6 bases). The V gene lost 2 bases and the J gene lost 0 bases, with 11 bases spanning the gap. CDR1 is WSHSY, CDR2 SAAADI, per germline. The CDR3 has 15 residues. The CDR3 DNA sequence: TGCGCCAGCAGTGAGCATGACAGGAGCTCCTACGAGCAGTACTTC. Its protein is CASSEHDRSSYEQYF.

The chain couples TRBV30 to TRBJ2-1; TRBD2 is a possible D gene (6 bases). V dropped 3 bases and J dropped 1 base, with 19 bases sitting between them. Germline V CDR1 and CDR2: GTSNPN, SVGIG (reference sequence). The CDR3 consists of 17 residues. The CDR3 region is CAWSHPVGGMSYNEQFF. The CDR3 DNA sequence: TGTGCCTGGAGCCACCCAGTCGGCGGGATGTCCTACAATGAGCAGTTCTTC.

The genes are TRBV5-4 and TRBJ2-1; 10 positions match TRBD2. CDR1 SGHNT and CDR2 YYREEE come from the germline V gene (reference sequence). The CDR3 length is 16 residues. The junction had 8 bases not matched to a gene; V was cut back by 4 bases and J by 4 bases. This chain's CDR3 is CASSPGGTSEYNEQFF. For the CDR3, the DNA is TGTGCCAGCAGCCCCGGAGGGACTAGCGAGTACAATGAGCAGTTCTTC.

V and J are TRBV29-1 and TRBJ1-4; 11 bases are a match to TRBD1. The CDR3 sequence is 15 residues long. Trimming cost V 4 bases and J 3 bases; bases outside gene matches: 4. Germline V gene data show CDR1 as SQVTM and CDR2 as ANQGSEA. CDR3 nucleotides: TGCAGCGTTGGAGGGACAGGGGGTTCTAATGAAAAACTGTTTTTT. It specifies CSVGGTGGSNEKLFF.

The rearrangement uses TRBV18 and TRBJ2-7, with D hard to call. Per germline, CDR1 KGHSH and CDR2 LQKENI. This CDR3 has 15 residues. V lost 6 bases and J 1 base, leaving 16 bases between the germline ends. CDR3: CASSPAASRSYEQYF. The CDR3 DNA follows: TGTGCCAGCTCCCCCGCGGCTAGTCGGTCCTACGAGCAGTACTTC.

J is TRBJ2-7 and V is TRBV25-1; a possible D gene is TRBD1 (5 bases). CDR1 MGHDK and CDR2 SYGVNS come from the germline V gene. Trimming pared 5 bases from V and 4 bases from J, leaving 12 bases between. The CDR3 consists of 13 residues. For the CDR3, the DNA is TGTGCCAGCAGTATCAAGGGGCAGTACGAGCAGTACTTC. Its translation: CASSIKGQYEQYF.

The J gene is TRBJ1-2, the V gene TRBV5-6; D might be TRBD1 (5 bases). CDR1 and CDR2 (germline): SGHDT, YYEEEE. This CDR3 is built from 15 residues. V lost 4 bases and J 4 bases, leaving 17 bases between the germline ends. CDR3 sequence (DNA): TGTGCCAGCAGCCGGGGGGAGGGAACTCCCTATGGCTACACCTTC. This gives the protein CASSRGEGTPYGYTF.

The chain has TRBV27 and TRBJ2-7; no clear D gene. Per germline, CDR1 MNHEY and CDR2 SMNVEV (reference sequence). The CDR3 is 14 amino acids. Trimming took off 5 bases at V and 1 base at J, with 12 bases between the two ends. The DNA for the CDR3 is TGTGCCAGCAGTCTCCATAGTGCATCCTACGAGCAGTACTTC. This translates into CASSLHSASYEQYF.

Note on this clone: A far larger clone is a single base away, which makes a read error likely. The chain uses TRBV18 and TRBJ1-5; maybe TRBD1 (6 bases). The germline V and J ends were trimmed by 0 bases and 4 bases, with 7 bases remaining between them. Germline V gene sequence: CDR1 KGHSH, CDR2 LQKENI. The CDR3 is 14 residues long. The CDR3 protein is CASSPPRGNQPQHF. The CDR3 DNA reads as TGTGCCAGCTCACCACCGAGGGGGAATCAGCCCCAGCATTTT.

The rearrangement joins TRBV2 to TRBJ2-7, with unresolved D. Germline V gene data show CDR1 as SNHLY and CDR2 as FYNNEI. The CDR3 is 15 residues long. Trimming took 2 bases from V and 5 from J, leaving 16 bases between them. This chain's CDR3 is CASSETFLRQDEQYF. CDR3 DNA sequence: TGTGCCAGCAGTGAAACTTTTCTCCGTCAGGACGAGCAGTACTTC.

This chain links TRBV4-3 with TRBJ2-3; D not resolved. The ends were cut back, 3 bases at V and 4 bases at J, with 5 bases in the middle. This CDR3 has 12 amino acids. Germline CDR1 and CDR2: LGHNA and YSLEER. The CDR3 spells CASSQQADTQYF. Written as DNA, the CDR3 is TGCGCCAGCAGCCAGCAGGCAGATACGCAGTATTTT.

In its sample, this clone was seen once. The gene calls are TRBV15 and TRBJ2-7; no reliable D call. The V gene lost 0 bases and the J gene lost 5 bases, with 8 bases spanning the gap. Germline lookup yields CDR1 LNHNV and CDR2 YYDKDF (reference sequence). CDR3 length equals 13 residues. Written as DNA, the CDR3 is TGTGCCACCAGCAGAGATCTCGGAGACGAGCAGTACTTC. This sequence encodes CATSRDLGDEQYF.

The chain links TRBV25-1 to TRBJ2-3, with no clear D. The V end lost 4 bases, the J end lost 1 base, and 12 bases lay between the germline ends. The CDR3 runs to 15 residues. Germline-derived CDR1 and CDR2 are MGHDK and SYGVNS. CDR3: CASSATKPCTDTQYF. The DNA of the CDR3 is TGTGCCAGCAGTGCTACCAAGCCCTGCACAGATACGCAGTATTTT.

The genes are TRBV4-2 and TRBJ2-7; weak D call: TRBD1 (6 bases). V lost 8 bases, J lost 2 bases, and 16 bases lay in between. The CDR3 spans 14 residues. CDR1 is LGHNA, CDR2 YNFKEQ, per germline. This CDR3 reads CASGKGDIAYEQYF. CDR3 sequence (DNA): TGTGCCAGCGGGAAAGGGGACATAGCCTACGAGCAGTACTTC.

The rearrangement links TRBV4-3 to TRBJ2-6; no definite D call. Germline CDR1 is LGHNA and CDR2 is YSLEER. V was shortened by 5 bases and J by 5 bases, with 22 bases between the two germline ends. This CDR3 comprises 18 residues. The chain's CDR3 is CASSLYKGSQSRANVLTF. In nucleotides, the CDR3 is TGCGCCAGCAGCTTATACAAAGGGTCACAAAGTCGGGCCAACGTCCTGACTTTC.

This clone was picked up many times. The V and J genes are TRBV27 and TRBJ2-1, with TRBD2 matching over 12 bases. CDR3 size: 15 residues. The germline gives CDR1 MNHEY, CDR2 SMNVEV (reference sequence). J gave up 5 bases and V 6 bases, and 5 bases lay outside the gene matches. CDR3 in amino acids: CASSRLAGVNNEQFF. The DNA for the CDR3 is TGTGCCAGCAGCCGACTAGCGGGAGTTAACAATGAGCAGTTCTTC.

The chain uses TRBV15 and TRBJ2-7; D not certain. V lost 5 bases, J lost 1 base, and 9 bases lay in between. The CDR3 contains 13 residues. Germline V gene data show CDR1 as LNHNV and CDR2 as YYDKDF (reference sequence). The CDR3 is CATSSRLSYEQYF. The DNA of the CDR3 is TGTGCCACCAGCTCCCGCCTTTCCTACGAGCAGTACTTC.

This chain uses TRBV19 with TRBJ2-3, with TRBD1 as a possible D gene (6 bases). Germline-derived CDR1 and CDR2 are LNHDA and SQIVND (reference sequence). V was clipped by 4 bases and J by 3 bases, with 14 bases between them. The CDR3 extends over 15 amino acids. This CDR3 is CASSTTGLGTDTQYF. CDR3 in DNA: TGTGCCAGTAGTACTACAGGGTTGGGGACAGATACGCAGTATTTT.

The V call is TRBV2, the J call TRBJ1-3; D gene unclear. Germline-derived CDR1 and CDR2 are SNHLY and FYNNEI. Trimming shortened V by 4 bases and J by 0 bases, and 10 bases separated the two germline ends. CDR3 size: 15 residues. The DNA for the CDR3 is TGTGCCAGCAGTGTCCTCGGGGACTCTGGAAACACCATATATTTT. This gives the protein CASSVLGDSGNTIYF.

The chain couples TRBV11-2 to TRBJ2-7; D is unclear. The ends were cut back, 5 bases at V and 0 bases at J, with 11 bases in the middle. Germline assignment: CDR1 SGHAT and CDR2 FQNNGV. The CDR3 is 14 amino acids. In nucleotides, the CDR3 is TGTGCCAGCAGCCTCCTCCTCACCTCCTACGAGCAGTACTTC. Amino acid sequence: CASSLLLTSYEQYF.

The V gene is TRBV7-9, the J gene TRBJ1-1, with 7 bases aligning to TRBD1. The germline gives CDR1 SEHNR, CDR2 FQNEAQ (reference sequence). V was clipped by 2 bases and J by 3 bases; unmatched bases: 6. The CDR3 is 15 amino acids. The CDR3, as DNA: TGTGCCAGCAGCTTACGGGCCAGGGGGGACACTGAAGCTTTCTTT. This gives the protein CASSLRARGDTEAFF. Using reference TRBV7-9 and TRBJ1-1 for the parts outside the CDR3, the full variable domain is DTGVSQNPRHKITKRGQNVTFRCDPISEHNRLYWYRQTLGQGPEFLTYFQNEAQLEKSRLLSDRFSAERPKGSFSTLEIQRTEQGDSAMYLCASSLRARGDTEAFFGQGTRLTVV.